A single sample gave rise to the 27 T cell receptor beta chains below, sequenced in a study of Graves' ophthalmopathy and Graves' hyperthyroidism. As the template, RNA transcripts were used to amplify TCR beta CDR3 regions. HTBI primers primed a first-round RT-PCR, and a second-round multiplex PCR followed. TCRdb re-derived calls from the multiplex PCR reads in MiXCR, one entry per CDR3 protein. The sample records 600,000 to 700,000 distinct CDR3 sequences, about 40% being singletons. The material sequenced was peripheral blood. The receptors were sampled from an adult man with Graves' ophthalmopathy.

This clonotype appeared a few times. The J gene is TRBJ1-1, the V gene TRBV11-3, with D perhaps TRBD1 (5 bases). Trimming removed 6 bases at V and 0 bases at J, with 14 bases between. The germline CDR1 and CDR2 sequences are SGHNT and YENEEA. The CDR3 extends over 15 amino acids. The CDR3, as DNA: TGTGCCAGCAGTCCCGGGTGGGGGGTGAACACTGAAGCTTTCTTT. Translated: CASSPGWGVNTEAFF.

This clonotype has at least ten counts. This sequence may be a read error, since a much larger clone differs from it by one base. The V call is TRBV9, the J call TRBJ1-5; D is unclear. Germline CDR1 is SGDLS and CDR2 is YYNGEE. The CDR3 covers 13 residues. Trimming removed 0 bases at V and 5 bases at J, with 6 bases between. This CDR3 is CASSVGQDQPQHF. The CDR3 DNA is TGTGCCAGCAGCGTAGGGCAGGATCAGCCCCAGCATTTT.

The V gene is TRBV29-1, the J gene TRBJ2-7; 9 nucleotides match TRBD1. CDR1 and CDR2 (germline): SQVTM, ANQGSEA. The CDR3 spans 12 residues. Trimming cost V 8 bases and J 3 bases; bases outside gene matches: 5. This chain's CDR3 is CSLKGQGYEQYF. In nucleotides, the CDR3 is TGCAGCTTGAAGGGACAGGGCTACGAGCAGTACTTC.

The CDR3 nucleotides are TGTGCCACCCGGAAGGTAGGCTCCGGAGAGACCCAGTACTTC. Encoded protein: CATRKVGSGETQYF. This chain joins TRBV10-3 and TRBJ2-5; no firm D call. The germline gives CDR1 ENHRY, CDR2 SYGVKD. This CDR3 is 14 amino acids long. The ends were cut back, 10 bases at V and 4 bases at J, with 19 bases in the middle.

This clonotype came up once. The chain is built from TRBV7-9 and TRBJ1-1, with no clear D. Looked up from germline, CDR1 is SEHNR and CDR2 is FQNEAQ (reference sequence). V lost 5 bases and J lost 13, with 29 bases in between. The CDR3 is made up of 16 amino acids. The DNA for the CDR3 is TGTGCCAGCAGCCATAATAACGGGGAGGTCAGGAGTATCGGTTTCTTT. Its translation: CASSHNNGEVRSIGFF.

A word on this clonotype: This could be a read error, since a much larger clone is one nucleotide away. CDR3 bases: TGTGCCAGTAGTATGACGCCCATGAACACTGAAGCTTTCTTT. It specifies CASSMTPMNTEAFF. The chain employs TRBV19 and TRBJ1-1, with D unclear. The CDR3 sequence is 14 residues long. Germline V CDR1 and CDR2: LNHDA, SQIVND (reference sequence). V dropped 3 bases and J dropped 0 bases, with 8 bases sitting between them.

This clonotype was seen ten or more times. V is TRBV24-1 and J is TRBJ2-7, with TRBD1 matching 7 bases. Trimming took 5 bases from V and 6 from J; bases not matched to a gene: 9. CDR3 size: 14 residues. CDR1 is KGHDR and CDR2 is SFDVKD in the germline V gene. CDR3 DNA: TGTGCCACCAGTGCAACCGGGACAGAGGCCGAGCAGTACTTC. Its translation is CATSATGTEAEQYF.

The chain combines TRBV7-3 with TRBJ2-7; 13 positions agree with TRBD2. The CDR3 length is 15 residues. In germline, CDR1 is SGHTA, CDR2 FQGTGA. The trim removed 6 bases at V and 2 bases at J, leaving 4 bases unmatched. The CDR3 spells CASSGLAGDPYEQYF. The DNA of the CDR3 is TGTGCCAGCAGTGGACTAGCGGGAGATCCCTACGAGCAGTACTTC.

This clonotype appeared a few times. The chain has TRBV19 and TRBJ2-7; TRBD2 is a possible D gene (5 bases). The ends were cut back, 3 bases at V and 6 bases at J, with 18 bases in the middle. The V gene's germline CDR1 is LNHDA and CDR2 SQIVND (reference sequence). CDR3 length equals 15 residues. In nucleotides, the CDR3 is TGTGCCAGTAGTATTCTGGGCAGCGGAGTCTCCGAGCAGTACTTC. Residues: CASSILGSGVSEQYF.

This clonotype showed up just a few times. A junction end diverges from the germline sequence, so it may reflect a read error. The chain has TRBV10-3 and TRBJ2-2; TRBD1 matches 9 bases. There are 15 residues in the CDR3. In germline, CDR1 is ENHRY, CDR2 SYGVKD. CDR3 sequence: CASSLGQGVTGELFF. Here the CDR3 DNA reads TGTGCCAGCAGTTTGGGACAGGGAGTCACCGGGGAGCTGTTTTTT.

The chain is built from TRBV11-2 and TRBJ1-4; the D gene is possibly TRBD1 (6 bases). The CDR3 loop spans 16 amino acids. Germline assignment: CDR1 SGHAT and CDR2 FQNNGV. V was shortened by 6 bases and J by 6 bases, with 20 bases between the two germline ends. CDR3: CASSPGGRGIDEKLFF. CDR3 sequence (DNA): TGTGCCAGCAGTCCAGGCGGCAGGGGAATCGATGAAAAACTGTTTTTT.

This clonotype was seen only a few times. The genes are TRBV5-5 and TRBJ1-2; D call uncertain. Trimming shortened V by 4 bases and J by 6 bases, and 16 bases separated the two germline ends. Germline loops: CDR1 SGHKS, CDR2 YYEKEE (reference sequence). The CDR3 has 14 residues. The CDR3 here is CASSQDTLDNGYTF. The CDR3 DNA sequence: TGTGCCAGCAGCCAAGATACCCTCGACAATGGCTACACCTTC.

CDR3: CASSLASQASTIYF. CDR3 nucleotide sequence: TGTGCCAGCAGCTTAGCCTCTCAGGCCAGCACCATATATTTT. This chain uses TRBV7-9 with TRBJ1-3; D gene uncertain. The V gene lost 0 bases and the J gene lost 9 bases, with 12 bases spanning the gap. Germline V gene lookup returns CDR1 SEHNR and CDR2 FQNEAQ (reference sequence). The CDR3 consists of 14 residues.

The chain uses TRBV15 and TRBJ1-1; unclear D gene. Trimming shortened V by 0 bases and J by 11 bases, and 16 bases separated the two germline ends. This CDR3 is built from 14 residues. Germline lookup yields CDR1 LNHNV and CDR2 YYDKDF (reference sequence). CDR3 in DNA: TGTGCCACCAGCAGAGATATGGAGACGCCAGACGCTTTCTTT. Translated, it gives CATSRDMETPDAFF. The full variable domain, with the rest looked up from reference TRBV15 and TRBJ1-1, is DAMVIQNPRYQVTQFGKPVTLSCSQTLNHNVMYWYQQKSSQAPKLLFHYYDKDFNNEADTPDNFQSRRPNTSFCFLDIRSPGLGDTAMYLCATSRDMETPDAFFGQGTRLTVV.

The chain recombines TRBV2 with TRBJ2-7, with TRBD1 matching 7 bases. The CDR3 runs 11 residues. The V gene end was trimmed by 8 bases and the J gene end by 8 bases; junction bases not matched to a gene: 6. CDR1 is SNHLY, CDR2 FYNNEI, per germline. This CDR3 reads CASGLQGKQYF. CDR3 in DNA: TGTGCCAGCGGATTACAGGGGAAGCAGTACTTC.

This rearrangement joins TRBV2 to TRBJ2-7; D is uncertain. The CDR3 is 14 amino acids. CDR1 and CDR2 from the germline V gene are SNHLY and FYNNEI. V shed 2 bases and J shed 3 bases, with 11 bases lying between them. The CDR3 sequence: CASSERADDYEQYF. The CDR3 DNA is TGTGCCAGCAGTGAAAGGGCCGACGACTACGAGCAGTACTTC.

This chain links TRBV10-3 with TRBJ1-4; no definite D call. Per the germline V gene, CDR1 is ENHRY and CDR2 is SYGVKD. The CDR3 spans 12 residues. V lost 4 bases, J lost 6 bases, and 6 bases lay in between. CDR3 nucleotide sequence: TGTGCCATCAGTGCTACACATGAAAAACTGTTTTTT. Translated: CAISATHEKLFF.

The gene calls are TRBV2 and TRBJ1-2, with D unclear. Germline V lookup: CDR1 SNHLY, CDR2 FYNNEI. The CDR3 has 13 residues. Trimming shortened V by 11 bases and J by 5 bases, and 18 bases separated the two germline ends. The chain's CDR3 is CAWNGVAGYGYTF. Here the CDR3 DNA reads TGTGCCTGGAATGGGGTGGCAGGATATGGCTACACCTTC.

The CDR3, as DNA: TGTGCCAGCTTACTACGGGGTCAAGAGACCCAGTACTTC. Its protein product is CASLLRGQETQYF. V and J are TRBV25-1 and TRBJ2-5; possible D gene TRBD2, 5 bases. The CDR3 extends over 13 amino acids. Trimming removed 8 bases from V and 2 bases from J, with 12 bases in between. Germline values: CDR1 MGHDK, CDR2 SYGVNS. The full variable domain, in which reference TRBV25-1 and TRBJ2-5 provide the parts outside the CDR3, is EADIYQTPRYLVIGTGKKITLECSQTMGHDKMYWYQQDPGMELHLIHYSYGVNSTEKGDLSSESTVSRIRTEHFPLTLESARPSHTSQYLCASLLRGQETQYFGPGTRLLVL.

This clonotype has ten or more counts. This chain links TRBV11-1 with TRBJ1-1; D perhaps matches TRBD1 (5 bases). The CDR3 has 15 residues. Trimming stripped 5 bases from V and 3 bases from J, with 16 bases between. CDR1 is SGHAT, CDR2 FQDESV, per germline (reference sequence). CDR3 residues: CASSEQSGVYTEAFF. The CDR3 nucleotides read TGTGCCAGCAGCGAGCAGTCGGGGGTGTACACTGAAGCTTTCTTT.

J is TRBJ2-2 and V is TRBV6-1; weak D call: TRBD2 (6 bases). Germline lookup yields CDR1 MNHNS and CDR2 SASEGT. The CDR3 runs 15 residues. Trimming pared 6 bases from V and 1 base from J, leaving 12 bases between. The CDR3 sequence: CASRGTARNTGELFF. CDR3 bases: TGTGCCAGCAGGGGGACTGCCCGGAACACCGGGGAGCTGTTTTTT.

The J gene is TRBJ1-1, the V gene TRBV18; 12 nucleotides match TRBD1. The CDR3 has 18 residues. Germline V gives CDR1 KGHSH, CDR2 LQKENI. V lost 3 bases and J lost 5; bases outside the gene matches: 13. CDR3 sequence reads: CASSPSRDRGRGRTEAFF. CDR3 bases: TGTGCCAGCTCACCTTCCCGGGACAGGGGGCGCGGAAGGACTGAAGCTTTCTTT. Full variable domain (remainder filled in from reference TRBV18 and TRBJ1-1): NAGVMQNPRHLVRRRGQEARLRCSPMKGHSHVYWYRQLPEEGLKFMVYLQKENIIDESGMPKERFSAEFPKEGPSILRIQQVVRGDSAAYFCASSPSRDRGRGRTEAFFGQGTRLTVV.

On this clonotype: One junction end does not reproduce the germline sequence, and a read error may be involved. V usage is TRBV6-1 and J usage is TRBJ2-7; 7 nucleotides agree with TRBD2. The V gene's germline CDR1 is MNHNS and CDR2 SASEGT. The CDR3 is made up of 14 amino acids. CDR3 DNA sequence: TGTGCCAGCAGTGACGGGGGGAGCTCCTACGAGCAGGACTTC. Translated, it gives CASSDGGSSYEQDF.

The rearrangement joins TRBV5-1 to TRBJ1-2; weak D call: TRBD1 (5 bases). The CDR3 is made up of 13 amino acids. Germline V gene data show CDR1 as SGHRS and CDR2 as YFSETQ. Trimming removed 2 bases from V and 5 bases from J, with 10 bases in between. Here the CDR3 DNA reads TGCGCCAGCAGCTTCAACTCAGGGTATGGCTACACCTTC. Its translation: CASSFNSGYGYTF. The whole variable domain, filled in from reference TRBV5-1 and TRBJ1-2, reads KAGVTQTPRYLIKTRGQQVTLSCSPISGHRSVSWYQQTPGQGLQFLFEYFSETQRNKGNFPGRFSGRQFSNSRSEMNVSTLELGDSALYLCASSFNSGYGYTFGSGTRLTVV.

The CDR3 protein is CASSPLGTDEETQYF. The CDR3 DNA follows: TGTGCCAGCTCACCCCTCGGGACAGATGAAGAGACCCAGTACTTC. The chain combines TRBV2 with TRBJ2-5; 7 nucleotides match TRBD1. Trimming took 8 bases from V and 3 from J; bases not matched to a gene: 12. Germline assignment: CDR1 SNHLY and CDR2 FYNNEI. This CDR3 has 15 amino acids. The whole variable domain, filled in from reference TRBV2 and TRBJ2-5, reads EPEVTQTPSHQVTQMGQEVILRCVPISNHLYFYWYRQILGQKVEFLVSFYNNEISEKSEIFDDQFSVERPDGSNFTLKIRSTKLEDSAMYFCASSPLGTDEETQYFGPGTRLLVL.

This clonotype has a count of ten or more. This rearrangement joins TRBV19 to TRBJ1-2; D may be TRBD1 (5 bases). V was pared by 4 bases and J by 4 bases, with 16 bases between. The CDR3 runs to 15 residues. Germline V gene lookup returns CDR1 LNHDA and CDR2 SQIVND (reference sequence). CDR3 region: CASSTGPGPSYGYTF. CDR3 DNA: TGTGCCAGTAGTACCGGCCCGGGACCCAGCTATGGCTACACCTTC.

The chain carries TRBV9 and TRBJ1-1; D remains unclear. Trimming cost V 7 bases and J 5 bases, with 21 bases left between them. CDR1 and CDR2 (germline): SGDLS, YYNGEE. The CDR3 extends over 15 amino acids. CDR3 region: CASSPSRSDPTEAFF. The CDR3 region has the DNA TGTGCCAGCTCACCCAGCAGATCCGACCCTACTGAAGCTTTCTTT.